This is a list of T cell receptor beta chains from one sample in a study of T-cell memory formation after mild COVID-19. TCRdb processed the 5' RACE reads anew with MiXCR; each CDR3 protein has one entry. The table records approximately 35,000 distinct CDR3 sequences, around 21% of them present only once. Sequenced input: PBMCs or a T cell subset sorted from them (not recorded which). The receptor source for this set is an adult who had mild COVID-19 (a few samples of this study predate the infection). Cell type and time point are not known. The CDR3 runs from the conserved cysteine through the conserved F or W. A D gene is named only where the DNA matches it firmly. Part of the rows lack a size; the others show once, few, many or a class for expanded clones.

clone_size: many; v_call: TRBV18; d_call: .; j_call: TRBJ2-7; cdr3_nt: TGTGCCAGCTCGCACGGACGGACCTACGAGCAGTACTTC; cdr3_aa: CASSHGRTYEQYF
clone_size: many; v_call: TRBV20-1; d_call: .; j_call: TRBJ2-1; cdr3_nt: TGCAGTGCTAGGGAACCGAGAAGCTCCTACAATGAGCAGTTCTTC; cdr3_aa: CSAREPRSSYNEQFF
clone_size: many; v_call: TRBV7-9; d_call: TRBD2; j_call: TRBJ2-1; cdr3_nt: TGTGCCAGCAGCCAACTACGCGGGGGGGGCGATGAGCAGTTCTTC; cdr3_aa: CASSQLRGGGDEQFF
clone_size: many; v_call: TRBV12-3/TRBV12-4; d_call: .; j_call: TRBJ2-3; cdr3_nt: TGTGCCAGCAGTTTACGAGGGGCAGATACGCAGTATTTT; cdr3_aa: CASSLRGADTQYF
clone_size: many; v_call: TRBV7-9; d_call: .; j_call: TRBJ1-2; cdr3_nt: TGTGCCAGCAGCCGAAAGATAGGGAAGGGCGGCTACACCTTC; cdr3_aa: CASSRKIGKGGYTF
clone_size: many; v_call: TRBV7-6; d_call: .; j_call: TRBJ2-5; cdr3_nt: TGTGCCAGCAGCTTAGAGTCTGCGGGCAGGGAGACCCAGTACTTC; cdr3_aa: CASSLESAGRETQYF
clone_size: many; v_call: TRBV9; d_call: .; j_call: TRBJ2-5; cdr3_nt: TGTGCCAGCAGCGTGGGCCCTGCCTTTGGGGAGACCCAGTACTTC; cdr3_aa: CASSVGPAFGETQYF
clone_size: .; v_call: TRBV20-1; d_call: .; j_call: TRBJ1-5; cdr3_nt: TGCAGTGCTAGAGATCAGAGGGATGGGAATCAGCCCCAGCATTTT; cdr3_aa: CSARDQRDGNQPQHF
clone_size: .; v_call: TRBV7-3; d_call: .; j_call: TRBJ1-6; cdr3_nt: TGTGCCAGCAGCTCCGGGGGACAAGGTTCACCCCTCCACTTT; cdr3_aa: CASSSGGQGSPLHF
clone_size: many; v_call: TRBV7-9; d_call: TRBD1; j_call: TRBJ1-2; cdr3_nt: TGTGCCAGCAGCATAGAGTCCCTAGGGACAGGGTATGGCTACACCTTC; cdr3_aa: CASSIESLGTGYGYTF
clone_size: many; v_call: TRBV23-1; d_call: TRBD1; j_call: TRBJ2-5; cdr3_nt: TGCGCCAGCAGTCAACGAGACAGGGGGAACCAAGAGACCCAGTACTTC; cdr3_aa: CASSQRDRGNQETQYF
clone_size: many; v_call: TRBV7-2; d_call: .; j_call: TRBJ2-2; cdr3_nt: TGTGCCAGCAGCTTGCAGGGGCGGACCGGGGAGCTGTTTTTT; cdr3_aa: CASSLQGRTGELFF
clone_size: .; v_call: TRBV5-1; d_call: TRBD1; j_call: TRBJ1-2; cdr3_nt: TGCGCCAGCAGCCAAGGTGGGACAGGGGGCAGCTATGGCTACACCTTC; cdr3_aa: CASSQGGTGGSYGYTF
clone_size: many; v_call: TRBV11-2; d_call: .; j_call: TRBJ1-3; cdr3_nt: TGTGCCAGCAGCCCCCTGGACGGACCCTCTGGAAACACCATATATTTT; cdr3_aa: CASSPLDGPSGNTIYF
clone_size: many; v_call: TRBV19; d_call: .; j_call: TRBJ2-1; cdr3_nt: TGTGCCAGTAGTAAGAGGGATGAGCAGTTCTTC; cdr3_aa: CASSKRDEQFF
clone_size: few; v_call: TRBV18; d_call: TRBD1; j_call: TRBJ2-1; cdr3_nt: TGTGCCAGCTCACAGAGACAGGGAAGGAGCTCCTACAATGAGCAGTTCTTC; cdr3_aa: CASSQRQGRSSYNEQFF
clone_size: many; v_call: TRBV5-1; d_call: .; j_call: TRBJ2-7; cdr3_nt: TGCGCCAGCAGCTTGTATGGTAGCTCCTACGAGCAGTACTTC; cdr3_aa: CASSLYGSSYEQYF
clone_size: many; v_call: TRBV6-4; d_call: .; j_call: TRBJ1-2; cdr3_nt: TGTGCCAGCAGCCCCGAGCCCGGGGGCTTGTCGGGTGGCTACACCTTC; cdr3_aa: CASSPEPGGLSGGYTF
clone_size: .; v_call: TRBV7-3; d_call: .; j_call: TRBJ2-1; cdr3_nt: TGTGCCAGCAGCTTAGACCCGCACGACCCTTCTGCTTCCTACAATGAGCAGTTCTTC; cdr3_aa: CASSLDPHDPSASYNEQFF
clone_size: .; v_call: TRBV5-6; d_call: .; j_call: TRBJ2-1; cdr3_nt: TGTGCCAGCACCGACAAGGGCGGAACTTACAATGAGCAGTTCTTC; cdr3_aa: CASTDKGGTYNEQFF
clone_size: few; v_call: TRBV29-1; d_call: .; j_call: TRBJ1-2; cdr3_nt: TGCAGCGTGAGGACAGCCGGCTATGGCTACACCTTC; cdr3_aa: CSVRTAGYGYTF
clone_size: .; v_call: TRBV7-8; d_call: .; j_call: TRBJ2-1; cdr3_nt: TGTGCCAGCAGCCCGGAATACAGGGGGGGAACCTACAATGAGCAGTTCTTC; cdr3_aa: CASSPEYRGGTYNEQFF
clone_size: many; v_call: TRBV3-1; d_call: TRBD1; j_call: TRBJ2-7; cdr3_nt: TGTGCCAGCTCCAAACAGGGGGCGTCCTACGAGCAGTACTTC; cdr3_aa: CASSKQGASYEQYF
clone_size: many; v_call: TRBV12-3/TRBV12-4; d_call: TRBD1; j_call: TRBJ2-6; cdr3_nt: TGTGCCAGCACCTCCGGGACAGCCTCTGGGGCCAACGTCCTGACTTTC; cdr3_aa: CASTSGTASGANVLTF
clone_size: many; v_call: TRBV29-1; d_call: .; j_call: TRBJ1-1; cdr3_nt: TGCAGCGGCCAACGTCATTCCATGAACACTGAAGCTTTCTTT; cdr3_aa: CSGQRHSMNTEAFF
clone_size: .; v_call: TRBV13; d_call: .; j_call: TRBJ2-3; cdr3_nt: TGTGCCAGCAGCTCGCGAGCGGAGGTGAAAGATACGCAGTATTTT; cdr3_aa: CASSSRAEVKDTQYF
clone_size: .; v_call: TRBV7-9; d_call: .; j_call: TRBJ2-7; cdr3_nt: TGTGCCAGCAGCAGGCGGAGGACGAGCACCTACGAGCAGTACTTC; cdr3_aa: CASSRRRTSTYEQYF
clone_size: many; v_call: TRBV20-1; d_call: .; j_call: TRBJ2-3; cdr3_nt: TGCAGTGCTAGGTGGCCTGGGACGGATACGCAGTATTTT; cdr3_aa: CSARWPGTDTQYF
clone_size: many; v_call: TRBV28; d_call: TRBD2; j_call: TRBJ2-1; cdr3_nt: TGTGCCAGCAGTTTTGAGGCTAGCGGGAGAAAGCAGTTCTTC; cdr3_aa: CASSFEASGRKQFF
clone_size: many; v_call: TRBV4-2; d_call: .; j_call: TRBJ2-4; cdr3_nt: TGTGCCAGCAGCCAAGCCCCGGGAGCCAAAAACATTCAGTACTTC; cdr3_aa: CASSQAPGAKNIQYF
clone_size: many; v_call: TRBV5-6; d_call: .; j_call: TRBJ2-5; cdr3_nt: TGTGCCAGCAGCCGGGACGTAGAGGAGACCCAGTACTTC; cdr3_aa: CASSRDVEETQYF
clone_size: .; v_call: TRBV7-9; d_call: TRBD1; j_call: TRBJ2-2; cdr3_nt: TGTGCCAGCAGCTTAGCGGCAGGGGGCAACACCGGGGAGCTGTTTTTT; cdr3_aa: CASSLAAGGNTGELFF
clone_size: many; v_call: TRBV12-3/TRBV12-4; d_call: .; j_call: TRBJ2-2; cdr3_nt: TGTGCCAGCAGTTTAAAACGCACCGGGGAGCTGTTTTTT; cdr3_aa: CASSLKRTGELFF
clone_size: .; v_call: TRBV7-2; d_call: .; j_call: TRBJ2-1; cdr3_nt: TGTGCCAGCAGCCCCTTGGGGGATGAGCAGTTCTTC; cdr3_aa: CASSPLGDEQFF
clone_size: few; v_call: TRBV11-3; d_call: TRBD2; j_call: TRBJ2-2; cdr3_nt: TGTGCCAGCAGCCGGTTTTCAGCGGGGGGCCCTGGCGGGGAGCTGTTTTTT; cdr3_aa: CASSRFSAGGPGGELFF
clone_size: few; v_call: TRBV6-4; d_call: .; j_call: TRBJ1-2; cdr3_nt: TGTGCCAGCCGGGCGGGTCTTCGGAGGGGGTTCAACTATGGCTACACCTTC; cdr3_aa: CASRAGLRRGFNYGYTF
clone_size: .; v_call: TRBV7-9; d_call: TRBD2; j_call: TRBJ2-5; cdr3_nt: TGTGCCAGCAGCTTAGTCGGCCCGGGGGGGGAGACCCAGTACTTC; cdr3_aa: CASSLVGPGGETQYF
clone_size: few; v_call: TRBV13; d_call: .; j_call: TRBJ2-5; cdr3_nt: TGTGCCAGCAGCTTAGGTTTAGAGACCCAGTACTTC; cdr3_aa: CASSLGLETQYF
clone_size: many; v_call: TRBV4-1; d_call: .; j_call: TRBJ1-5; cdr3_nt: TGCGCCAGCAGCCGATCAGGGGATCAGCCCCAGCATTTT; cdr3_aa: CASSRSGDQPQHF
clone_size: few; v_call: TRBV13; d_call: TRBD1; j_call: TRBJ2-1; cdr3_nt: TGTGCCAGCAGCGCCGGGACAGGGGGCTACAATGAGCAGTTCTTC; cdr3_aa: CASSAGTGGYNEQFF
clone_size: .; v_call: TRBV4-1; d_call: TRBD1; j_call: TRBJ1-2; cdr3_nt: TGCGCCATCAGCCAAGGTCGGACAGGGACCTATGGCTACACCTTC; cdr3_aa: CAISQGRTGTYGYTF
clone_size: .; v_call: TRBV11-2; d_call: TRBD2; j_call: TRBJ2-7; cdr3_nt: TGTGCCAGCAGCTTTAGCGGGCCTCTCTCCTACGAGCAGTACTTC; cdr3_aa: CASSFSGPLSYEQYF
clone_size: many; v_call: TRBV5-1; d_call: .; j_call: TRBJ2-7; cdr3_nt: TGCGCCAGCAGCCTGGACCTAGGGAACGAGCAGTACTTC; cdr3_aa: CASSLDLGNEQYF
clone_size: many; v_call: TRBV7-3; d_call: .; j_call: TRBJ2-1; cdr3_nt: TGTGCCAGCAGCCGGGACCTCTCCTACAATGAGCAGTTCTTC; cdr3_aa: CASSRDLSYNEQFF
clone_size: .; v_call: TRBV19; d_call: .; j_call: TRBJ1-3; cdr3_nt: TGTGCCAGTAACCGGGACATCGGGAGAGGATCTGGAAACACCATATATTTT; cdr3_aa: CASNRDIGRGSGNTIYF
clone_size: .; v_call: TRBV7-9; d_call: .; j_call: TRBJ2-7; cdr3_nt: TGTGCCAGCAGCTTAGGGACAAACTACGAGCAGTACTTC; cdr3_aa: CASSLGTNYEQYF